This record concerns one T cell receptor (beta chain) sequence. Some clones are missing from TCRdb's copy, which holds only in-frame ones; the method was immunoSEQ multiplex PCR. Found here are some 150,000 clones, 80% to 90% of them singletons; the top ten hold around 8%. The sample originates from a study of T cell responses to AZD1222 COVID-19 vaccine. V shed 1 base and J shed 0 bases, with 9 bases lying between them. In germline, CDR1 is SGHTA, CDR2 FQGNSA. The CDR3 consists of 15 residues. This rearrangement joins TRBV7-2 to TRBJ1-1, with unresolved D. This sequence was found in an adult in good health. The source was peripheral blood, collected on day 0 of AZD1222 vaccination. CDR3 loop: CASSLGSLLNTEAFF. CDR3 nucleotide sequence: TGTGCCAGCAGCTTAGGCTCCCTGCTGAACACTGAAGCTTTCTTT.